This T cell receptor beta chain was documented in a study of T-cell reconstitution after alpha-beta-depleted transplantation in children. J lost 4 bases, V lost 2 bases, and 8 bases had no gene match. This CDR3 is 17 amino acids long. Germline CDR1 SGHVS, CDR2 FQNEAQ. For TCRbeta, the library was prepared with unique molecular identifiers. One entry per CDR3 protein results from TCRdb running MiXCR on the PCR reads. The sample lists over 400,000 distinct CDR3 sequences, approximately 12% occurring once. The source is a human donor who donated a stem cell graft to a child with combined immunodeficiency. This specimen consisted of PBMCs from the stem cell graft donor, obtained from the stem cell graft. This chain joins TRBV7-8 and TRBJ2-2; 9 bases match TRBD2. In nucleotides, the CDR3 is TGTGCCAGCAGCTTACGCCGGCTAGCGGGACGCACCGGGGAGCTGTTTTTT. This encodes CASSLRRLAGRTGELFF.